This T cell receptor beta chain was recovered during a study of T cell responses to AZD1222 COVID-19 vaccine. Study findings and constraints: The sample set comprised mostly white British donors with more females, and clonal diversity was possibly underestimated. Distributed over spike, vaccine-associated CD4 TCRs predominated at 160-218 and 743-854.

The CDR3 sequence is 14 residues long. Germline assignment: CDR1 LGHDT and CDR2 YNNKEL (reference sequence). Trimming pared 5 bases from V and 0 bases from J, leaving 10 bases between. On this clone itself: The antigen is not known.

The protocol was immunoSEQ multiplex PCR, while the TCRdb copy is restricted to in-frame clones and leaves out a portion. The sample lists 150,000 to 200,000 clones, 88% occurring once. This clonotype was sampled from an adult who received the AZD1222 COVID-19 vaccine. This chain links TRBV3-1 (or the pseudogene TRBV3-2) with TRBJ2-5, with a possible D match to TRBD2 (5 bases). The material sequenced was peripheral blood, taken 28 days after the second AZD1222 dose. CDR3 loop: CASSALAHQETQYF. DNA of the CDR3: TGTGCCAGCAGCGCCTTAGCGCACCAAGAGACCCAGTACTTC.